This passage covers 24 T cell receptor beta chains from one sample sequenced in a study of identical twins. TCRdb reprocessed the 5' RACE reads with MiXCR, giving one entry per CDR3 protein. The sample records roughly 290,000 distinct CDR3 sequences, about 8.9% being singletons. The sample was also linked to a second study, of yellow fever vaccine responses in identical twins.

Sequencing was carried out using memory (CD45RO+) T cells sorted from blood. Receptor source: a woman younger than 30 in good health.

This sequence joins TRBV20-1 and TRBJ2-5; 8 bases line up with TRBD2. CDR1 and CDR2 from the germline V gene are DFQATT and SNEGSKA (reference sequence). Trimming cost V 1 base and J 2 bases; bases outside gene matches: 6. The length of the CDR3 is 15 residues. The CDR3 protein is CSARGVAGSQETQYF. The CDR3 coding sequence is TGCAGTGCTAGAGGGGTAGCGGGAAGTCAAGAGACCCAGTACTTC.

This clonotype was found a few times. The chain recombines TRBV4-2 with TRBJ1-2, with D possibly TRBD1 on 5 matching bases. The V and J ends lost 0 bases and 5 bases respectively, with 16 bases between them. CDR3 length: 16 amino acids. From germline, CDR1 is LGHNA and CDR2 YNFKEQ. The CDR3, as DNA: TGTGCCAGCAGCCAAGATGGGCAGGGTTGGTGGTATGGCTACACCTTC. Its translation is CASSQDGQGWWYGYTF.

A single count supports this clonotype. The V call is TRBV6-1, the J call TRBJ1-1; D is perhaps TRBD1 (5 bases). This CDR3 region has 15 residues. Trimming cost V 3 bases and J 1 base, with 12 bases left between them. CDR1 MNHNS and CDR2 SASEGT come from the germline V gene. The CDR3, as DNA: TGTGCCAGCAGTGACGGGTGGCAGGGGAACACTGAAGCTTTCTTT. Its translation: CASSDGWQGNTEAFF.

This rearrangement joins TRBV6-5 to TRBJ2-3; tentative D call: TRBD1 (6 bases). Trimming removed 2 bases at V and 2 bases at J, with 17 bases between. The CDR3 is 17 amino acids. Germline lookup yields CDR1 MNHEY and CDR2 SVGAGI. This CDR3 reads CASSYPARGGDTDTQYF. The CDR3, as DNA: TGTGCCAGCAGTTACCCGGCCCGTGGGGGCGACACAGATACGCAGTATTTT.

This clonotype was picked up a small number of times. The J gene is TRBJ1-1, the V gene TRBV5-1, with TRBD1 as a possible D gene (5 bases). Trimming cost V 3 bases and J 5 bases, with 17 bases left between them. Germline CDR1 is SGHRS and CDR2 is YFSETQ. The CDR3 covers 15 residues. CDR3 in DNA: TGCGCCAGCAGCTCCCAGGGCAGGGCCGGGACTGAAGCTTTCTTT. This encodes CASSSQGRAGTEAFF.

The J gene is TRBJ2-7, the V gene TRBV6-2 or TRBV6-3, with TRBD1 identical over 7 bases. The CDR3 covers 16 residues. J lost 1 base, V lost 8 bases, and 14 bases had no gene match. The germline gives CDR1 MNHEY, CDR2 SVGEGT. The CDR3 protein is CASRHADRERSYEQYV. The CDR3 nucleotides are TGTGCCAGCCGACACGCCGACAGGGAAAGATCCTACGAGCAGTACGTC.

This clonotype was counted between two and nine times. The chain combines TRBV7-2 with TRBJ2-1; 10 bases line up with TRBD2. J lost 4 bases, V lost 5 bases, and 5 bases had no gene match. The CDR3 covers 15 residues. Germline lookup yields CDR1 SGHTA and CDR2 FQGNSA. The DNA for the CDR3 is TGTGCCAGCAGCCGGACTAGCGGAGATTACAATGAGCAGTTCTTC. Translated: CASSRTSGDYNEQFF.

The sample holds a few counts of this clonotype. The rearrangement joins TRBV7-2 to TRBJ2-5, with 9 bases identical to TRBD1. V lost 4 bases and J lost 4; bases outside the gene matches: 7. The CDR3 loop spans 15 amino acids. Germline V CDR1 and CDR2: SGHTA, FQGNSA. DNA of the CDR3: TGTGCCAGCAGCTCTAACAGGGGGCAGTTAGAGACCCAGTACTTC. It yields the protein CASSSNRGQLETQYF. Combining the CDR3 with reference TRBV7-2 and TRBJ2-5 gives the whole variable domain GAGVSQSPSNKVTEKGKDVELRCDPISGHTALYWYRQSLGQGLEFLIYFQGNSAPDKSGLPSDRFSAERTGGSVSTLTIQRTQQEDSAVYLCASSSNRGQLETQYFGPGTRLLVL.

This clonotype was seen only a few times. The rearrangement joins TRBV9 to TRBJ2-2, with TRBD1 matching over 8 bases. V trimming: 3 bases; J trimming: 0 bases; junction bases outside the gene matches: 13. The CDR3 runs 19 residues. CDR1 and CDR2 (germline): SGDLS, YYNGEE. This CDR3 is CASSAPKRQGTANTGELFF. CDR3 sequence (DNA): TGTGCCAGCAGCGCTCCAAAGAGACAGGGGACCGCGAACACCGGGGAGCTGTTTTTT. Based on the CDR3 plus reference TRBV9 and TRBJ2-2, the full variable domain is DSGVTQTPKHLITATGQRVTLRCSPRSGDLSVYWYQQSLDQGLQFLIQYYNGEERAKGNILERFSAQQFPDLHSELNLSSLELGDSALYFCASSAPKRQGTANTGELFFGEGSRLTVL.

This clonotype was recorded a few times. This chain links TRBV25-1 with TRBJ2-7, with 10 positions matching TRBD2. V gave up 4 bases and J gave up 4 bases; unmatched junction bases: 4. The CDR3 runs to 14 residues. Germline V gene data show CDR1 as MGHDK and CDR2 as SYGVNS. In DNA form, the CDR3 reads TGTGCCAGCAGTGCATCTAGCGGGGGTTACGAGCAGTACGTC. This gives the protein CASSASSGGYEQYV.

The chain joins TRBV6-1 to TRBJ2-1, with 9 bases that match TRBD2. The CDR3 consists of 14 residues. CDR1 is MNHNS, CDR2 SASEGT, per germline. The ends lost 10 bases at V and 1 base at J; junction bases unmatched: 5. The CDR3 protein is CATERGASYNEQFF. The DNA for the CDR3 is TGTGCCACCGAGCGGGGGGCTTCCTACAATGAGCAGTTCTTC.

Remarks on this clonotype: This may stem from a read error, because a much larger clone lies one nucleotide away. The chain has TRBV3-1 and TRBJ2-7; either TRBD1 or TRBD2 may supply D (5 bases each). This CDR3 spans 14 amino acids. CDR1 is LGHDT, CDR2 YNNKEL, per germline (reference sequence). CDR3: CACSRNRSPGEQYV. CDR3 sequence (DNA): TGTGCCTGCAGCCGAAACAGGAGTCCGGGGGAGCAGTACGTC.

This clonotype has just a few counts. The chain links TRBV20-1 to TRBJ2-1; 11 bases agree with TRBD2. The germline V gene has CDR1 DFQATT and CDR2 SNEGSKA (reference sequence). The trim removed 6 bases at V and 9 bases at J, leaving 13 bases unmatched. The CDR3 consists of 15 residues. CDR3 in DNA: TGCAGTGCCCGGGTTAGCGGGAGGGCCGATCGTGAGCAGTTCTTC. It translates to CSARVSGRADREQFF.

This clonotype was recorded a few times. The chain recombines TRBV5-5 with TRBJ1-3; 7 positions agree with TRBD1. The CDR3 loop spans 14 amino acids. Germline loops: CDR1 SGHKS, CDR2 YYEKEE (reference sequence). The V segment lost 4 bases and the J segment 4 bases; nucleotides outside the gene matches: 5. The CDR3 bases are TGTGCCAGCAGCCGAGGGACAGACGGAAACACCATATATTTT. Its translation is CASSRGTDGNTIYF. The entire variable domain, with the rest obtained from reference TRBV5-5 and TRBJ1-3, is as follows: DAGVTQSPTHLIKTRGQQVTLRCSPISGHKSVSWYQQVLGQGPQFIFQYYEKEERGRGNFPDRFSARQFPNYSSELNVNALLLGDSALYLCASSRGTDGNTIYFGEGSWLTVV.

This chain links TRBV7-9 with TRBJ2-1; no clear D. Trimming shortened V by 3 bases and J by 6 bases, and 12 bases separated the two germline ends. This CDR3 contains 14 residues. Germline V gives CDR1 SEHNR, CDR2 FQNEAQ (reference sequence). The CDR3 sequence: CASSFDGEVNEQFF. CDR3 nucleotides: TGTGCCAGCAGCTTCGACGGAGAAGTCAATGAGCAGTTCTTC.

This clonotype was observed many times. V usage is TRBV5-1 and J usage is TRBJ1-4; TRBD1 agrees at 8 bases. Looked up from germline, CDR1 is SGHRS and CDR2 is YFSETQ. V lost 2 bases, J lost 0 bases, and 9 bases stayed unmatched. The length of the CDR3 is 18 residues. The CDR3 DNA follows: TGCGCCAGCAGCTTTGGGACAGGCGCCGGCGCAACTAATGAAAAACTGTTTTTT. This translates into CASSFGTGAGATNEKLFF.

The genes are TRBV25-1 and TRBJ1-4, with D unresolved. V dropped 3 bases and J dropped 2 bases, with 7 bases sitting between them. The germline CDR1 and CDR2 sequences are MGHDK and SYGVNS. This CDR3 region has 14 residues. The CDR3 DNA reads TGTGCCAGCAGTGAGTCCGGGACTAATGAAAAACTGTTTTTT. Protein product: CASSESGTNEKLFF.

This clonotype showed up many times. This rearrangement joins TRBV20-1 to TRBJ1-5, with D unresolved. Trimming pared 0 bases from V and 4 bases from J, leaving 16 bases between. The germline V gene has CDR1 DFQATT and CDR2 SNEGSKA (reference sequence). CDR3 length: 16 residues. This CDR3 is CSARDSRTGFNQPQHF. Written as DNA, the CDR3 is TGCAGTGCTAGAGACTCTCGGACGGGTTTTAATCAGCCCCAGCATTTT.

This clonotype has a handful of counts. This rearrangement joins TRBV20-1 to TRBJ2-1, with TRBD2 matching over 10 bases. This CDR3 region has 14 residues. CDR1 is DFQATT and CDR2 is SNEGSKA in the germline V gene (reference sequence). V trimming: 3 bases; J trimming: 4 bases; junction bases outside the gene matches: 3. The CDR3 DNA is TGCAGTGCTAGTGGACTAGCGGAGTACAATGAGCAGTTCTTC. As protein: CSASGLAEYNEQFF.

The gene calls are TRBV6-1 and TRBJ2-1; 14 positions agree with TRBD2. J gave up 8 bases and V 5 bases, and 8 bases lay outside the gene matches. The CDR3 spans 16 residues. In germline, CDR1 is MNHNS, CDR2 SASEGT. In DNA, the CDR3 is TGTGCCAGCAGTCGCAGACTAGCGGGAGGGCCGGATGAGCAGTTCTTC. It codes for CASSRRLAGGPDEQFF.

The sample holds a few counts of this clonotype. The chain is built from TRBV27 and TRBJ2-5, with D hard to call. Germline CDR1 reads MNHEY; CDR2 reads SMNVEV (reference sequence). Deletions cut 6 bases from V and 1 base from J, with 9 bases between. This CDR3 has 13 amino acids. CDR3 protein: CASSSSSQETQYF. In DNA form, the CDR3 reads TGTGCCAGCAGCTCCTCAAGCCAAGAGACCCAGTACTTC.

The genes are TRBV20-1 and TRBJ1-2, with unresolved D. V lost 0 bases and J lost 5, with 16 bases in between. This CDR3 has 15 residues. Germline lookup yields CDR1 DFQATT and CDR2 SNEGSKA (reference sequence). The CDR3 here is CSARDRSLPGYGYTF. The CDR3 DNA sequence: TGCAGTGCTAGAGATCGGAGTCTCCCGGGGTATGGCTACACCTTC.

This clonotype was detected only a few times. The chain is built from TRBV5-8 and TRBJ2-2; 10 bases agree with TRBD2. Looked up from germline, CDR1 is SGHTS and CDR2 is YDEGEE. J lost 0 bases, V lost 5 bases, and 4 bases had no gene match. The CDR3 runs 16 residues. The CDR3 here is CASRVSGGANTGELFF. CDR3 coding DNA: TGTGCCAGCAGAGTGAGCGGGGGGGCGAACACCGGGGAGCTGTTTTTT.

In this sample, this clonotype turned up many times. In DNA, the CDR3 is TGTGCCAGCAGTGACGGGGGCGAGATGCAGCCCCAGCATTTT. It is translated as CASSDGGEMQPQHF. V is TRBV6-1 and J is TRBJ1-5, with TRBD1 as a possible D gene (6 bases). V was cut by 3 bases and J by 7 bases, with 13 bases left in between. Germline CDR1 reads MNHNS; CDR2 reads SASEGT. The CDR3 is made up of 14 amino acids.